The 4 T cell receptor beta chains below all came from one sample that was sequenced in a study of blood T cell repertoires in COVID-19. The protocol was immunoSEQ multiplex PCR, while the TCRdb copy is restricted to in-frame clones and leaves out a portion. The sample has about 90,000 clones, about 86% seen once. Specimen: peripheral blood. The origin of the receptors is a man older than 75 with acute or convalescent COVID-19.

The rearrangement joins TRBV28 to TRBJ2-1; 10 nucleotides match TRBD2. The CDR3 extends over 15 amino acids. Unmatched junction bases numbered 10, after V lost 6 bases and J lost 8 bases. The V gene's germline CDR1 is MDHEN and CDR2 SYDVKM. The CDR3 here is CASRLPGLAPHEQFF. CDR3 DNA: TGTGCCAGCAGGCTACCGGGACTAGCGCCCCATGAGCAGTTCTTC. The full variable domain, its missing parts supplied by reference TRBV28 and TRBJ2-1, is DVKVTQSSRYLVKRTGEKVFLECVQDMDHENMFWYRQDPGLGLRLIYFSYDVKMKEKGDIPEGYSVSREKKERFSLILESASTNQTSMYLCASRLPGLAPHEQFFGPGTRLTVL.

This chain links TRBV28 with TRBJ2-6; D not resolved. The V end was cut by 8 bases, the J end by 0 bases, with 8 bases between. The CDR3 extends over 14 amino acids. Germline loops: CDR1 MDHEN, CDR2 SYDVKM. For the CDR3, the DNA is TGTGCCAGCCTGCTGAGCTCTGGGGCCAACGTCCTGACTTTC. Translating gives CASLLSSGANVLTF.

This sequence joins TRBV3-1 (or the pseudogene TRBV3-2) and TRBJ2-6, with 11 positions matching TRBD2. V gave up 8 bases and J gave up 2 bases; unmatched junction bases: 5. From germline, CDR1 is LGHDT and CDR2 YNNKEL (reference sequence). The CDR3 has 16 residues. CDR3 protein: CASAGTSGPGANVLTF. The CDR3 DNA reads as TGTGCCAGCGCCGGGACTAGCGGCCCTGGGGCCAACGTCCTGACTTTC.

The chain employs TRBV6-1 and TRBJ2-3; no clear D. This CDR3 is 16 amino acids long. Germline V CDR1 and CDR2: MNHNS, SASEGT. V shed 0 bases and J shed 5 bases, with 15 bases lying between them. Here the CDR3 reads CASSEAAPAQRDTQYF. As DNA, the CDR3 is TGTGCCAGCAGTGAAGCGGCCCCCGCCCAACGAGATACGCAGTATTTT.